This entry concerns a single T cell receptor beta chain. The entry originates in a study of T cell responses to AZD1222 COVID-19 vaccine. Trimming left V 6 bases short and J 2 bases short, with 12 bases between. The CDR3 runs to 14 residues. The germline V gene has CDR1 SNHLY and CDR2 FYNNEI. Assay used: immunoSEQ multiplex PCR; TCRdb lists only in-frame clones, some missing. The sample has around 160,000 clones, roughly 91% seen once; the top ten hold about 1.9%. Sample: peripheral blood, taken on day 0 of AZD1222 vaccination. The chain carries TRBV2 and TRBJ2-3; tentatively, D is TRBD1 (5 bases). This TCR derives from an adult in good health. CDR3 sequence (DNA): TGTGCCAGCAGGACAGCTTCCAACACAGATACGCAGTATTTT. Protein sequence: CASRTASNTDTQYF.